Listed here are 2 T cell receptor beta chains from one sample, sequenced in a study of shared clonotypes between healthy human individuals. TCRdb's copy holds only in-frame clones and misses some; the assay was immunoSEQ multiplex PCR. The sample holds 950,000 to 1,100,000 clones, 75% seen once. The sequenced material came from memory CD4+ T cells sorted from blood. Subset given: CD45RA-negative fraction. The receptors derive from a man younger than 35 in good health.

This clone was observed once. This chain joins TRBV18 and TRBJ1-1, with 7 bases lining up with TRBD1. The length of the CDR3 is 14 residues. Germline V gene sequence: CDR1 KGHSH, CDR2 LQKENI. V lost 1 base and J lost 4; bases outside the gene matches: 3. The CDR3 region is CASSPRQGTTEAFF. DNA of the CDR3: TGTGCCAGCTCACCACGACAGGGAACCACTGAAGCTTTCTTT. Combining the CDR3 with reference TRBV18 and TRBJ1-1 gives the whole variable domain NAGVMQNPRHLVRRRGQEARLRCSPMKGHSHVYWYRQLPEEGLKFMVYLQKENIIDESGMPKERFSAEFPKEGPSILRIQQVVRGDSAAYFCASSPRQGTTEAFFGQGTRLTVV.

The rearrangement joins TRBV6-6 to TRBJ2-5, with 7 bases matching TRBD1. Trimming took 6 bases from V and 5 from J; bases not matched to a gene: 9. The CDR3 covers 14 residues. Germline lookup yields CDR1 MNHNY and CDR2 SVGAGI (reference sequence). CDR3 in amino acids: CASRGAGGRETQYF. CDR3 DNA: TGTGCCAGCAGGGGAGCAGGGGGAAGGGAGACCCAGTACTTC.